A few counts support the clone carrying this T cell receptor (beta chain). Its antigen is currently unknown. A much larger clone differs by one base, so this may be a read error. The data derive from a study of T-cell memory formation after mild COVID-19. For the study at large: Largely donor-specific TCR clusters were found. Findings of the study overall: CD4+ bias marked clones expanding day 15 to 37, unlike balanced contracting clones.

Germline V lookup: CDR1 SGHTA, CDR2 FQGTGA. The length of the CDR3 is 14 residues. Losses at the gene ends were 4 bases for V and 4 bases for J; bases not matched to a gene: 3. TCRdb independently ran MiXCR on the 5' RACE reads; one entry per CDR3 protein. Here the sample spans 210,000 or so distinct CDR3 sequences, approximately 10% being singletons. This receptor was identified in a man younger than 35 who had mild COVID-19 (a few samples of this study predate the infection). Cell type and time point are not known. This chain connects TRBV7-3 to TRBJ2-2, with 7 bases matching TRBD1. The source material was PBMCs or a T cell subset sorted from them (not recorded which). This CDR3 reads CASSSQGSTGELFF. The CDR3 region has the DNA TGTGCCAGCAGCTCACAGGGGAGCACCGGGGAGCTGTTTTTT.